This T cell receptor (beta chain) is from a study of T cell responses to AZD1222 COVID-19 vaccine. Findings and caveats of the study: Among vaccine-associated CD4 TCRs, coverage spanned spike, with dominance at 160-218 and 743-854.

This clone was seen a handful of times. Its cognate antigen is unknown. TCRdb keeps only in-frame clones here, not all; method: immunoSEQ multiplex PCR. The sample consists of 130,000 to 150,000 clones, 85% to 95% of them appearing once. The CDR3 is 10 residues long. The V gene's germline CDR1 is DFQATT and CDR2 SNEGSKA (reference sequence). The V and J ends lost 5 bases and 8 bases respectively, with 6 bases between them. Material: peripheral blood, obtained after recovery from COVID-19. This rearrangement joins TRBV20-1 to TRBJ1-4, with no clear D. This receptor was identified in an adult who had recovered from COVID-19. CDR3 loop: CSAGMEKLFF. The CDR3 coding sequence is TGCAGTGCTGGGATGGAAAAACTGTTTTTT.